The entry below gives a single T cell receptor (beta chain) sequence along with its context. The target antigen is unknown. The entry originates in a study of a mutant IDH1 vaccine in newly diagnosed glioma. In the study overall: In some groups vaccination began 4-6 weeks post-radiotherapy; others received it with temozolomide. There were approximately 62% males and about 38% females among treated patients, whose mean age was about 38 years.

Specified time point: week 35, safety follow-up. Vaccination used 300 ug of mutant IDH1 20-mer peptide per dose, with topical imiquimod. Each of the donors came in with new WHO grade 3 or 4 astrocytomas that were IDH1-mutant and ATRX-lost. Assay: immunoSEQ multiplex PCR; the TCRdb copy retains only in-frame clones and omits some. This sample has 60,000 or so clones, with 80% to 85% found just once. Germline CDR1 ENHRY, CDR2 SYGVKD. The junction had 8 bases not matched to a gene; V was cut back by 6 bases and J by 5 bases. The CDR3 covers 14 residues. Broader study findings: Pseudoprogression seemed unlinked to shifts in top peripheral T cell clonotypes.

The genes are TRBV10-3 and TRBJ2-7; TRBD1 matches at 9 bases. The receptor comes from a man aged 25-45 years with glioma. The material was PBMCs, obtained from a glioma patient whose treatment included an IDH1 peptide vaccine. CDR3 bases: TGTGCCATCAGCCGTCCCGGGACAGGGAACGAGCAGTACTTC. Its translation: CAISRPGTGNEQYF.